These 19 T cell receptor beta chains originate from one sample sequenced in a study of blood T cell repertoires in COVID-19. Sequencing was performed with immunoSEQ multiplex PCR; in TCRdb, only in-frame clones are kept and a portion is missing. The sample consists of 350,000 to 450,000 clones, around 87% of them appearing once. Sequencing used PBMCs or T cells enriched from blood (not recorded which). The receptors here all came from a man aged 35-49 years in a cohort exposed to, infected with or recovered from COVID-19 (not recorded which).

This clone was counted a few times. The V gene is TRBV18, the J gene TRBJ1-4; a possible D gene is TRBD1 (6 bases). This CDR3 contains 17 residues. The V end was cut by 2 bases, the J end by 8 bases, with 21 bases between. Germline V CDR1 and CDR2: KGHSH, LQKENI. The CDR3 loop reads CASSPGSQGTKGEKLFF. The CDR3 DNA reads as TGTGCCAGCTCACCAGGTTCCCAGGGGACAAAAGGGGAAAAACTGTTTTTT.

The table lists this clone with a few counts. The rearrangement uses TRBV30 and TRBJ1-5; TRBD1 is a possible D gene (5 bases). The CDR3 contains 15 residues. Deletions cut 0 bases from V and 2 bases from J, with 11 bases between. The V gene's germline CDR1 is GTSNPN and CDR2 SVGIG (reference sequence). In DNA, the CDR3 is TGTGCCTGGAGTGTTGGGGGGACCCGCAATCAGCCCCAGCATTTT. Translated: CAWSVGGTRNQPQHF. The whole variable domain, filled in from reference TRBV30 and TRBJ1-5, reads SQTIHQWPATLVQPVGSPLSLECTVEGTSNPNLYWYRQAAGRGLQLLFYSVGIGQISSEVPQNLSASRPQDRQFILSSKKLLLSDSGFYLCAWSVGGTRNQPQHFGDGTRLSIL.

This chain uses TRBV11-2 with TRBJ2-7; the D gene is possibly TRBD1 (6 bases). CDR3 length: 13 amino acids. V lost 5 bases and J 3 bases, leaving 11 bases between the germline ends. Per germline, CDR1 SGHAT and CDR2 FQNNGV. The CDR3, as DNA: TGTGCCAGCAGCACCCAGGGGAGCTACGAGCAGTACTTC. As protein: CASSTQGSYEQYF.

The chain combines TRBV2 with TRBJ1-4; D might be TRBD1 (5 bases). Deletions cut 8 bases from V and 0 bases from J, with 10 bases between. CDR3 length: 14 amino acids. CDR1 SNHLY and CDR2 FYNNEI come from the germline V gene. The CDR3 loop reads CASRQFSTNEKLFF. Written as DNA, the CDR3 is TGTGCCAGCCGACAGTTTTCAACTAATGAAAAACTGTTTTTT.

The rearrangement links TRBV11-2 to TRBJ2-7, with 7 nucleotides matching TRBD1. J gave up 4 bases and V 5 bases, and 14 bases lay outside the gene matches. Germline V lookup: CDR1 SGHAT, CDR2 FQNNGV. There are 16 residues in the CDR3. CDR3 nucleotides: TGTGCCAGCAGCCCCTTGACAGGGACCACCCCGTACGAGCAGTACTTC. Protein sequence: CASSPLTGTTPYEQYF.

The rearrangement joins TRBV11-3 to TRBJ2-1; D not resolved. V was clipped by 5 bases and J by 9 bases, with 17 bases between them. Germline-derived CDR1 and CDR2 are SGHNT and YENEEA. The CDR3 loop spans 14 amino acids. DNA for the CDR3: TGTGCCAGCAGCCCCCGGTCAGAGGCGTCTGAGCAGTTCTTC. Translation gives CASSPRSEASEQFF.

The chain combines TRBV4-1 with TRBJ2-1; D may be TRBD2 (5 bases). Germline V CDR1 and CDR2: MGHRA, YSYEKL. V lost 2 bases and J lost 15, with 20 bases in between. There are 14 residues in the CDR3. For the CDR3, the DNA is TGCGCCAGCAGCCAAACAGTTGGGCTGGGAGTCCTGTTCTTC. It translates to CASSQTVGLGVLFF.

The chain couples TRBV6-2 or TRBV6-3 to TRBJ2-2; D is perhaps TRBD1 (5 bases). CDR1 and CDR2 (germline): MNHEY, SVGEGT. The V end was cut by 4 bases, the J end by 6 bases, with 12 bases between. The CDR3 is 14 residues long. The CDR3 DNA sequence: TGTGCCAGCAGTTCCACAGGTTTCTCCGGGGAGCTGTTTTTT. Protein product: CASSSTGFSGELFF.

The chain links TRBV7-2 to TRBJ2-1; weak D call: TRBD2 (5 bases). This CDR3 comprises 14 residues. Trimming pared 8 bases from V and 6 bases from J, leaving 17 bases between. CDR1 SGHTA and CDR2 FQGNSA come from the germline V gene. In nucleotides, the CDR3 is TGTGCCAGCTCCCGGGGAACTAAAGCCAATGAGCAGTTCTTC. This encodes CASSRGTKANEQFF.

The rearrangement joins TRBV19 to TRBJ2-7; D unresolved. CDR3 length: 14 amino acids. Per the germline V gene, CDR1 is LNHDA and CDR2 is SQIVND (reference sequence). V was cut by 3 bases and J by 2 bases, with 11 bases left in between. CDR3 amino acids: CASSITLQAYEQYF. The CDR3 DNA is TGTGCCAGTAGTATCACTTTGCAGGCCTACGAGCAGTACTTC.

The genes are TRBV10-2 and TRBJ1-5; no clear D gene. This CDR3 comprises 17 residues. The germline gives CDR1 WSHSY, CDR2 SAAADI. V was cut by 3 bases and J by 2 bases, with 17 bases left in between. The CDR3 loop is CASSDPASSGGNQPQHF. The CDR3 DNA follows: TGCGCCAGCAGTGACCCTGCCAGTTCCGGGGGCAATCAGCCCCAGCATTTT.

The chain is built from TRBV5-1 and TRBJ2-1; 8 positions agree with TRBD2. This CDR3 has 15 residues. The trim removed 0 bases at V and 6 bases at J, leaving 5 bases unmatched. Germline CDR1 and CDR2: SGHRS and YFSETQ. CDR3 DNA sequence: TGCGCCAGCAGCTTGGTCGGGACTAGGGGCAATGAGCAGTTCTTC. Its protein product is CASSLVGTRGNEQFF.

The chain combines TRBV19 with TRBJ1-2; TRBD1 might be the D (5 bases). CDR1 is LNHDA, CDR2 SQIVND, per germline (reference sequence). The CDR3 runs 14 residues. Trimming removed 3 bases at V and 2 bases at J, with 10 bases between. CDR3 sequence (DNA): TGTGCCAGTAGTATGCGACGGGGGAACTATGGCTACACCTTC. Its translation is CASSMRRGNYGYTF.

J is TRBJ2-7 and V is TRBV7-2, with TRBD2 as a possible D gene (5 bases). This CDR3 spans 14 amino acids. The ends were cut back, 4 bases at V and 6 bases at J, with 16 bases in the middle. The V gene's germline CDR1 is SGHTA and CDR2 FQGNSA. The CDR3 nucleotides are TGTGCCAGCAGCTACTGGGGTAGGGAGAGCGAGCAGTACTTC. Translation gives CASSYWGRESEQYF. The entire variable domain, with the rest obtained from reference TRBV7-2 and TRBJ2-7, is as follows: GAGVSQSPSNKVTEKGKDVELRCDPISGHTALYWYRQSLGQGLEFLIYFQGNSAPDKSGLPSDRFSAERTGGSVSTLTIQRTQQEDSAVYLCASSYWGRESEQYFGPGTRLTVT.

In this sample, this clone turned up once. The CDR3 DNA follows: TGCGCCAGCAGGAGCGGGGATAGACCGGCGAGCACTGAAGCTTTCTTT. This gives the protein CASRSGDRPASTEAFF. The J gene is TRBJ1-1, the V gene TRBV5-1; D gene unclear. The CDR3 runs 16 residues. The V and J ends lost 5 bases and 4 bases respectively, with 21 bases between them. Germline V gene lookup returns CDR1 SGHRS and CDR2 YFSETQ.

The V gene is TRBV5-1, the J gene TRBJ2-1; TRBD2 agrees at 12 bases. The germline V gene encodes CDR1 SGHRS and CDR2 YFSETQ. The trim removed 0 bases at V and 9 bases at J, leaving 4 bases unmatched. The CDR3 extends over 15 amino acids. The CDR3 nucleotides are TGCGCCAGCAGCTTGGGACTAGCGGGAGATCCTGAGCAGTTCTTC. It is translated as CASSLGLAGDPEQFF. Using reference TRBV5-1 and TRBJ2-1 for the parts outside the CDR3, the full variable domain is KAGVTQTPRYLIKTRGQQVTLSCSPISGHRSVSWYQQTPGQGLQFLFEYFSETQRNKGNFPGRFSGRQFSNSRSEMNVSTLELGDSALYLCASSLGLAGDPEQFFGPGTRLTVL.

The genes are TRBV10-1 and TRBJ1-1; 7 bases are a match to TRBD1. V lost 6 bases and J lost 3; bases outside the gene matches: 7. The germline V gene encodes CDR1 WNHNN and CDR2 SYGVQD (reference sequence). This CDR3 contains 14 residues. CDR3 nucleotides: TGCGCCAGCAGCCCACAGGGGCTGGACACTGAAGCTTTCTTT. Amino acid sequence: CASSPQGLDTEAFF.

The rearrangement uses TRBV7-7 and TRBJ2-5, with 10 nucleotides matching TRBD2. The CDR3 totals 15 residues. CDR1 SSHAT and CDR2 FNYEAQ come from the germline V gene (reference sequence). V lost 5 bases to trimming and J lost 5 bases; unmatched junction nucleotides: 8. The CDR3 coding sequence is TGTGCCAGCAGCCACGACAGCGGGAGGGTGGAGACCCAGTACTTC. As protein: CASSHDSGRVETQYF. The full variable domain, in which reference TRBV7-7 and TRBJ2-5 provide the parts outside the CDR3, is GAGVSQSPRYKVTKRGQDVTLRCDPISSHATLYWYQQALGQGPEFLTYFNYEAQPDKSGLPSDRFSAERPEGSISTLTIQRTEQRDSAMYRCASSHDSGRVETQYFGPGTRLLVL.

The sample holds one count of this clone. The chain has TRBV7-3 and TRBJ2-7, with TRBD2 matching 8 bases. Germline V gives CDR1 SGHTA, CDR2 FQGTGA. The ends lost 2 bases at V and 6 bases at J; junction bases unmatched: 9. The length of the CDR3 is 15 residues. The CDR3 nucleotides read TGTGCCAGCAGCTTACACGGTAGCGGGATAGGCGAGCAGTACTTC. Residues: CASSLHGSGIGEQYF. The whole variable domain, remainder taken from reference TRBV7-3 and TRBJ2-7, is GAGVSQTPSNKVTEKGKYVELRCDPISGHTALYWYRQSLGQGPEFLIYFQGTGAADDSGLPNDRFFAVRPEGSVSTLKIQRTERGDSAVYLCASSLHGSGIGEQYFGPGTRLTVT.